This is a list of T cell receptor beta chains from one sample in a study of spatial heterogeneity in lung cancer. Each CDR3 protein gets one entry after TCRdb re-called the 5' RACE reads with MiXCR. Of more than 95,000 distinct CDR3 sequences listed, 9% to 15% are singletons. The sequenced sample was PBMCs, obtained at follow-up. These TCRs come from a male donor with early-stage non-small cell lung cancer. The CDR3 runs from the conserved cysteine through the conserved F or W. The order of the fields is V gene, D gene, J gene, clone size, CDR3 DNA, CDR3 protein. A D gene is named only where the DNA matches it firmly. Size is stated for part of the rows, as once, few or many counts, or as a class when the clone is expanded.

TRBV7-3	TRBD2	TRBJ2-2	few	TGTGCCAGCAGCTTAGGACTAGCGAACACCGGGGAGCTGTTTTTT	CASSLGLANTGELFF
TRBV20-1	.	TRBJ2-7	few	TGCAGTGCTAGACCCTTAGGCGTCTACGAGCAGTACTTC	CSARPLGVYEQYF
TRBV7-9	.	TRBJ1-5	.	TGTGCCAGCAGCGCGGACGGAGCCTTCCATCAGCCCCAGCATTTT	CASSADGAFHQPQHF
TRBV29-1	.	TRBJ2-7	many	TGCAGCGTTTCCCCGGGTCCCGGCGGGACCTACGAGCAGTACTTC	CSVSPGPGGTYEQYF
TRBV20-1	TRBD1	TRBJ1-5	few	TGCAGTGCTTCGAGTTTACAGGGGGCAGGGAAAAGTCAGCCCCAGCATTTT	CSASSLQGAGKSQPQHF
TRBV29-1	TRBD1	TRBJ2-3	many	TGCAGCGTTGAGTGGCAGGGGGATCACACAGATACGCAGTATTTT	CSVEWQGDHTDTQYF
TRBV2	.	TRBJ2-1	many	TGTGCCAGCAGTGAAGGTCCGAGCTCCTACAATGAGCAGTTCTTC	CASSEGPSSYNEQFF
TRBV28	.	TRBJ1-2	many	TGTGCCAGTTTAATGGGCCGCTATGGCTACACCTTC	CASLMGRYGYTF
TRBV4-3	.	TRBJ2-3	.	TGCGCCAGCAGCCAAGAAGTGAGAACTACGCAGTATTTT	CASSQEVRTTQYF
TRBV6-5	TRBD1	TRBJ1-5	many	TGTGCCAGCAGTTACGGACAGGCTGGCTTGCCCCAGCATTTT	CASSYGQAGLPQHF
TRBV11-2	.	TRBJ2-3	many	TGTGCCAGCAGCTTATTAGGGCGCGACACAGATACGCAGTATTTT	CASSLLGRDTDTQYF
TRBV10-3	TRBD1	TRBJ1-5	many	TGTGCCATCAGTGCGGGACAGAGCAATCAGCCCCAGCATTTT	CAISAGQSNQPQHF
TRBV9	.	TRBJ1-1	many	TGTGCCAGCAGCGTTAAGGGGGGCACTGAAGCTTTCTTT	CASSVKGGTEAFF
TRBV6-1	.	TRBJ1-6	.	TGTGCCAGCAGTGAGGGGCAGGGACGCTCCTATAATTCACCCCTCCACTTT	CASSEGQGRSYNSPLHF
TRBV20-1	.	TRBJ2-7	.	TGCAGTGCCTTGAGCGGGTCCTCCTACGAGCAGTACTTC	CSALSGSSYEQYF
TRBV9	.	TRBJ1-2	.	TGTGCCAGCAGCGTAGAGGAGACAGGTTTTTCCCCCCGTGGCTACACCTTC	CASSVEETGFSPRGYTF